These T cell receptor beta chains were read from a single sample in a study of blood T cell repertoires in COVID-19. Some clones are missing from TCRdb's copy, which holds only in-frame ones; the method was immunoSEQ multiplex PCR. The sample has 250,000 to 300,000 clones; around 90% are singletons. The sequenced sample was PBMCs or T cells enriched from blood (not recorded which). The receptors were gathered from a woman between 40 and 55 years old with acute COVID-19. The CDR3 runs from the conserved cysteine through the conserved F or W. The D gene is left open where the match is weak. Where a row states a size, it is once, few, many or the class of an expanded clone; other rows omit it.

d_call	v_call	j_call	clone_size	cdr3_aa	cdr3_nt
TRBD1	TRBV9	TRBJ1-6	few	CASSATGGFYNSPLHF	TGTGCCAGCAGCGCTACAGGGGGCTTTTATAATTCACCCCTCCACTTT
NA	TRBV7-9	TRBJ2-3	NA	CASSPRGPDTQYF	TGTGCCAGCAGCCCGCGGGGGCCAGATACGCAGTATTTT
NA	TRBV4-1	TRBJ2-1	NA	CASSQDPGGVQKVF	TGCGCCAGCAGCCAAGACCCAGGAGGGGTTCAAAAGGTCTTC
TRBD1	TRBV3-1/TRBV3-2	TRBJ2-5	NA	CASSQGQGSETQYF	TGTGCCAGCAGCCAAGGACAGGGAAGTGAGACCCAGTACTTC
NA	TRBV27	TRBJ2-7	NA	CASSSMGRPYEQYF	TGTGCCAGCAGTTCCATGGGCAGACCCTACGAGCAGTACTTC
NA	TRBV28	TRBJ2-1	NA	CASSFSVPGQQFF	TGTGCCAGCAGTTTCTCGGTTCCAGGCCAGCAGTTCTTC
TRBD2	TRBV28	TRBJ2-3	once	CASSLGASGGPSTDTQYF	TGTGCCAGCAGTTTAGGGGCTAGCGGGGGGCCTAGCACAGATACGCAGTATTTT
TRBD2	TRBV7-9	TRBJ2-1	once	CASSLGAGGYNEQFF	TGTGCCAGCAGCTTAGGGGCGGGGGGCTACAATGAGCAGTTCTTC
NA	TRBV9	TRBJ1-1	NA	CASSVGDTNTEAFF	TGTGCCAGCAGCGTAGGGGACACTAACACTGAAGCTTTCTTT
NA	TRBV2	TRBJ1-2	NA	CASSDSRALYGYTF	TGTGCCAGCAGTGATAGCAGGGCCCTCTATGGCTACACCTTC
NA	TRBV27	TRBJ1-2	NA	CASSRSPNYGYTF	TGTGCCAGCTCGAGGTCGCCTAACTATGGCTACACCTTC
TRBD1	TRBV3-1/TRBV3-2	TRBJ1-1	NA	CASSQGETGGRGEAFF	TGTGCCAGCAGCCAAGGCGAGACAGGGGGCCGGGGTGAAGCTTTCTTT
NA	TRBV5-6	TRBJ1-6	NA	CASSSREISVF	TGTGCCAGCAGCTCCCGGGAGATCTCCGTCTTT
NA	TRBV6-5	TRBJ2-2	once	CASKSNRGGGGELFF	TGTGCCAGCAAATCTAACAGGGGGGGAGGAGGGGAGCTGTTTTTT
NA	TRBV30	TRBJ1-6	NA	CAWSVGGGWNSPLHF	TGTGCCTGGAGTGTAGGGGGGGGTTGGAATTCACCCCTCCACTTT
NA	TRBV14	TRBJ1-2	NA	CASSQFNRPRERGYTF	TGTGCCAGCAGCCAATTTAATCGACCTAGAGAGAGGGGCTACACCTTC
TRBD1	TRBV7-2	TRBJ2-1	NA	CASSAQSGTGRNEQFF	TGTGCCAGCAGCGCGCAATCCGGGACAGGGAGGAATGAGCAGTTCTTC
TRBD2	TRBV6-5	TRBJ2-3	NA	CASGGGGPDTQYF	TGTGCCAGCGGCGGGGGAGGCCCAGATACGCAGTATTTT
TRBD1	TRBV7-2	TRBJ1-3	NA	CASSLEAGGGNTIYF	TGTGCCAGCAGCTTAGAGGCAGGGGGTGGAAACACCATATATTTT
NA	TRBV2	TRBJ1-4	NA	CASKRVVGSRNEKLFF	TGTGCCAGTAAGAGGGTTGTGGGTAGCAGAAATGAAAAACTGTTTTTT
TRBD1	TRBV6-5	TRBJ1-2	NA	CASSYRTGMLGYTF	TGTGCCAGCAGTTACCGGACAGGGATGTTAGGCTACACCTTC
NA	TRBV12-3/TRBV12-4	TRBJ2-7	NA	CASSLTEPYEQYF	TGTGCCAGCAGTTTGACAGAGCCCTACGAGCAGTACTTC
NA	TRBV4-2	TRBJ2-5	NA	CASSQDLTAQETQYF	TGTGCCAGCAGCCAAGATTTGACAGCGCAAGAGACCCAGTACTTC
TRBD1	TRBV4-2	TRBJ1-4	NA	CASSQGGDRGSHEKLFF	TGTGCCAGCAGCCAAGGTGGGGACAGGGGGTCTCATGAAAAACTGTTTTTT
NA	TRBV3-1/TRBV3-2	TRBJ1-1	NA	CATRTLIGEAFF	TGTGCCACCCGCACTTTAATTGGTGAAGCTTTCTTT
TRBD2	TRBV24-1	TRBJ2-3	NA	CATSDWGLAGEGDTQYF	TGTGCCACCAGTGACTGGGGACTAGCGGGAGAGGGAGATACGCAGTATTTT
NA	TRBV19	TRBJ1-2	NA	CASSTPGGSDYGYTF	TGTGCCAGTAGTACCCCGGGGGGGTCGGACTATGGCTACACCTTC
TRBD1	TRBV12-3/TRBV12-4	TRBJ1-5	NA	CASSGTDNQPQHF	TGTGCCAGTTCAGGGACAGACAATCAGCCCCAGCATTTT
NA	TRBV18	TRBJ1-1	NA	CASSRGTMNTEAFF	TGTGCCAGCTCACGAGGGACAATGAACACTGAAGCTTTCTTT
NA	TRBV30	TRBJ2-7	NA	CAWSMGSGEQYF	TGTGCCTGGAGTATGGGCTCTGGGGAGCAGTACTTC
TRBD2	TRBV4-3	TRBJ2-7	NA	CASSQELAGSYEQYF	TGCGCCAGCAGCCAAGAACTAGCGGGCTCCTACGAGCAGTACTTC
TRBD2	TRBV5-4	TRBJ2-3	once	CASSSPSGGADTQYF	TGTGCCAGCAGCTCCCCTAGCGGGGGGGCGGATACGCAGTATTTT
TRBD2	TRBV7-2	TRBJ2-1	NA	CASSPISGGSSYNEQFF	TGTGCCAGCAGCCCGATTTCAGGCGGGAGCTCCTACAATGAGCAGTTCTTC
NA	TRBV24-1	TRBJ2-1	NA	CATSDFGGYNEQFF	TGTGCCACCAGTGATTTCGGGGGCTACAATGAGCAGTTCTTC
TRBD1	TRBV19	TRBJ1-1	NA	CASNDRAEAFF	TGTGCCAGTAACGACAGGGCTGAAGCTTTCTTT
TRBD1	TRBV4-2	TRBJ1-4	NA	CASSQEGGPTNEKLFF	TGTGCCAGCAGCCAAGAAGGGGGCCCAACTAATGAAAAACTGTTTTTT